This T cell receptor (beta chain) stems from a study of T-cell memory formation after mild COVID-19. General study points: For second-wave clones that peaked at day 37, SARS-CoV-2 specificity went unverified.

CDR3 length equals 13 residues. Germline CDR1 is SQVTM and CDR2 is ANQGSEA. V shed 0 bases and J 8 bases; nucleotides not matched to a gene: 2. Remarks on this clonotype: Its cognate antigen is unknown. With a much larger clone just one base away, this may be a read error.

TCRdb used MiXCR to reprocess the 5' RACE reads, holding one entry per CDR3 protein. The data show 470,000 or so distinct CDR3 sequences, over 15% seen once. Sequences were obtained from PBMCs or a T cell subset sorted from them (not recorded which). The receptor was derived from an adult woman who had mild COVID-19 (a few samples of this study predate the infection). Cell type and time point are not known. The chain couples TRBV29-1 to TRBJ2-1; 9 bases fit TRBD1. The DNA for the CDR3 is TGCAGCGTTGAAGAGGGACAGGGAGATGAGCAGTTCTTC. It encodes CSVEEGQGDEQFF.